The 5 T cell receptor beta chains given below trace back to one sample, sequenced in a study of T cell repertoires in cytomegalovirus infection. TCRdb re-called the reads through MiXCR, storing one row per CDR3 protein. The profile shows hundreds of thousands of distinct CDR3 sequences, around a tenth of them singletons. The material sequenced was PBMCs. These receptors all stem from a human donor in good health (CMV status not recorded). Some clones in this sample may be carry-over from other donors' samples.

There are many counts of this clonotype. CDR3 DNA sequence: TGTGCCAGCAGACGGGACAGCAGAAACACCATATATTTT. It codes for CASRRDSRNTIYF. The gene calls are TRBV6-2 or TRBV6-3 and TRBJ1-3, with 7 bases lining up with TRBD1. The V gene's germline CDR1 is MNHEY and CDR2 SVGEGT. The CDR3 consists of 13 residues. With V trimmed by 6 bases and J by 5 bases, 4 bases remained unmatched.

The V gene is TRBV4-2, the J gene TRBJ1-2; TRBD1 matches 9 bases. The CDR3 consists of 16 residues. In germline, CDR1 is LGHNA, CDR2 YNFKEQ. V shed 2 bases, J shed 2 bases, and the junction held 6 bases outside the gene matches. This CDR3 is CASSQLTGGGNYGYTF. The CDR3 region has the DNA TGTGCCAGCAGCCAACTTACAGGGGGCGGAAACTATGGCTACACCTTC.

This clonotype was seen at least ten times. This sequence joins TRBV19 and TRBJ1-5; D not resolved. CDR1 is LNHDA, CDR2 SQIVND, per germline (reference sequence). This CDR3 contains 13 residues. V was clipped by 5 bases and J by 7 bases, with 12 bases between them. The CDR3 sequence: CASSGSGLQPQHF. The CDR3 region has the DNA TGTGCCAGTAGTGGGAGCGGCCTCCAGCCCCAGCATTTT.

The table lists this clonotype with many counts. V usage is TRBV7-2 and J usage is TRBJ2-1, with a tentative D call TRBD2 (6 bases). The CDR3 contains 14 residues. CDR1 SGHTA and CDR2 FQGNSA come from the germline V gene. Trimming shortened V by 3 bases and J by 5 bases, and 11 bases separated the two germline ends. CDR3 DNA: TGTGCCAGCAGCTTCCCGGGACTTCACAATGAGCAGTTCTTC. Residues: CASSFPGLHNEQFF.

This clonotype was counted only a few times. This sequence joins TRBV28 and TRBJ2-7, with a possible D match to TRBD2 (6 bases). V was clipped by 3 bases and J by 5 bases, with 14 bases between them. Looked up from germline, CDR1 is MDHEN and CDR2 is SYDVKM. This CDR3 is built from 14 residues. The CDR3, as DNA: TGTGCCAGCAGTTTTTACGGCGGGATCGACGAGCAGTACTTC. It codes for CASSFYGGIDEQYF.